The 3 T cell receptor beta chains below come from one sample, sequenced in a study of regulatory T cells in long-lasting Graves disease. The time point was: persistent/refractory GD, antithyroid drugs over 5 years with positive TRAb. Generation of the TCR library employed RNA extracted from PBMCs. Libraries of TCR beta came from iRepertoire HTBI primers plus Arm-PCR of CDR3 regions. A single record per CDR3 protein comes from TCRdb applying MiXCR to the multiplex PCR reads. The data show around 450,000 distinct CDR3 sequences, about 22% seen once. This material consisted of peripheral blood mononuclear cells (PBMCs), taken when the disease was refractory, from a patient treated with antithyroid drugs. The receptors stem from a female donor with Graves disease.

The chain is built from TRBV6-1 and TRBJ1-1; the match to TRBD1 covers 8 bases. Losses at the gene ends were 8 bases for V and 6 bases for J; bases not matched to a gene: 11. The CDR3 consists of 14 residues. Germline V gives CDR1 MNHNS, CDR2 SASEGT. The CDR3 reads CASSYGTGASEAFF. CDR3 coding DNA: TGTGCCAGCTCATATGGGACAGGAGCTTCTGAAGCTTTCTTT.

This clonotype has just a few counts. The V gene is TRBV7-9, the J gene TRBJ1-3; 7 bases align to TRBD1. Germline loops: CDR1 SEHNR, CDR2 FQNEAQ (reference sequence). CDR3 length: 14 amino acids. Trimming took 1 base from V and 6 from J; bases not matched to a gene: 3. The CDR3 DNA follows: TGTGCCAGCAGCTTAGGACAGGGTGAAAACACCATATATTTT. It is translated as CASSLGQGENTIYF. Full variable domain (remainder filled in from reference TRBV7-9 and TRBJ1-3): DTGVSQNPRHKITKRGQNVTFRCDPISEHNRLYWYRQTLGQGPEFLTYFQNEAQLEKSRLLSDRFSAERPKGSFSTLEIQRTEQGDSAMYLCASSLGQGENTIYFGEGSWLTVV.

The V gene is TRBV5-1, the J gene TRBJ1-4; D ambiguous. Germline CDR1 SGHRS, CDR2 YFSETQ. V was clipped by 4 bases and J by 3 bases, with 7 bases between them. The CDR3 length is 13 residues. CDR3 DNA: TGCGCCAGCAGCGACACCCCTAATGAAAAACTGTTTTTT. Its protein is CASSDTPNEKLFF.